These 4 T cell receptor beta chains originate from one sample sequenced in a study of T cells after yellow fever vaccination. TCRdb redid the calling of the 5' RACE reads with MiXCR, one entry per CDR3 protein. The sample includes 300,000 or so distinct CDR3 sequences, 3% to 4.5% of them seen just once. The sample in question was PBMCs, obtained 5 days after the yellow fever booster vaccination. The receptors were sampled from a young man who received the YFV17D yellow fever vaccine.

The chain uses TRBV4-1 and TRBJ2-3; 8 nucleotides agree with TRBD2. Per germline, CDR1 MGHRA and CDR2 YSYEKL. CDR3 length: 17 amino acids. Trimming took 0 bases from V and 0 from J; bases not matched to a gene: 5. The CDR3, as DNA: TGCGCCAGCAGCCAAGAACCAGCGGGGGCTAGCACAGATACGCAGTATTTT. Protein: CASSQEPAGASTDTQYF.

This clonotype was detected only a few times. The chain employs TRBV25-1 and TRBJ1-3; D may be TRBD1 (5 bases). Looked up from germline, CDR1 is MGHDK and CDR2 is SYGVNS. This CDR3 comprises 13 residues. V lost 10 bases, J lost 4 bases, and 14 bases lay in between. The DNA of the CDR3 is TGTGCCACCTCGGGACCCCTCGGAAACACCATATATTTT. Its translation: CATSGPLGNTIYF.

A remark on this clonotype: At one boundary the junction diverges from the germline segment, which might be a read error. This rearrangement joins TRBV20-1 to TRBJ1-2, with D maybe TRBD1 (5 bases). Per the germline V gene, CDR1 is DFQATT and CDR2 is SNEGSKA (reference sequence). The CDR3 covers 15 residues. This CDR3 reads CSARVPLQVSSNTAF. As DNA, the CDR3 is TGCAGTGCTAGGGTGCCGTTACAGGTGTCGAGCAATACGGCCTTC.

This clonotype was observed a handful of times. The V call is TRBV9, the J call TRBJ2-7, with D perhaps matching TRBD1 (5 bases). The germline V and J ends were trimmed by 4 bases and 2 bases, with 19 bases remaining between them. CDR1 is SGDLS and CDR2 is YYNGEE in the germline V gene. The CDR3 contains 16 residues. CDR3 coding DNA: TGTGCCAGCAGCCTAACCGCGGCGCCAGGGACCTACGAGCAGTACTTC. The encoded protein is CASSLTAAPGTYEQYF.